The TCR beta chain described here comes from a study of blood T cell repertoires in COVID-19. Study-level background: PBMCs, B-cell-depleted T cells, or T cells provided the cDNA or gDNA that made up the material.

Per the study methods: Reference gene primer amplification yielded estimated nucleated cell counts. Using immunoSEQ multiplex PCR, the repertoire was profiled, and TCRdb retains in-frame clones only, with some absent. The DNA gave D and trimming, while V, J and clone size come from that table. The sample contains 150,000 to 200,000 clones, over 70% of which appear only once. CDR1 SNHLY and CDR2 FYNNEI come from the germline V gene. CDR3 length: 15 residues. Germline trimming cut 5 bases from V and 5 bases from J; bases unmatched to any gene: 10. The sequencing sample was made of peripheral blood. V gene TRBV2 combines with J gene TRBJ2-7; TRBD1 matches at 9 bases. The receptor's source is a man in his 60s with active or convalescent COVID-19. The CDR3 loop reads CASSSTGTGSHEQYF. The DNA of the CDR3 is TGTGCCAGCAGTTCGACCGGGACAGGGTCCCACGAGCAGTACTTC.